This is a list of T cell receptor beta chains from one sample in a study of OX40 agonist ivuxolimab in advanced cancers. The repertoire was sequenced with immunoSEQ multiplex PCR; TCRdb's copy has only in-frame clones and lacks some. The sample has nearly 80,000 clones, approximately 85% seen once. Specimen: CD4+ or CD8+ T cells sorted from blood, collected in a trial of the OX40 agonist ivuxolimab. All receptors come from an adult with an advanced solid tumor such as melanoma, head and neck, liver or kidney cancer. CDR3s leave out the opening cysteine and the closing phenylalanine or tryptophan. Clone size, where shown, is once, few, many, or a class for clones that have expanded.

V gene: TRBV10-3; clone size: -; J gene: TRBJ2-1; CDR3 length: 11; CDR3 protein: AIFPGGRNEQF
V gene: TRBV6-5; clone size: -; J gene: TRBJ2-3; CDR3 length: 9; CDR3 protein: ASSFFDTQY
V gene: TRBV4-3; clone size: -; J gene: TRBJ2-5; CDR3 length: 9; CDR3 protein: ASSQRETQY
V gene: TRBV14; clone size: -; J gene: TRBJ2-3; CDR3 length: 12; CDR3 protein: ASSQDTDSDTQY
V gene: TRBV10-3; clone size: few; J gene: TRBJ2-3; CDR3 length: 14; CDR3 protein: AISASRSGFPDTQY
V gene: TRBV7-9; clone size: -; J gene: TRBJ1-2; CDR3 length: 14; CDR3 protein: ASSSIVGWGVYGYT
V gene: TRBV27; clone size: -; J gene: TRBJ2-1; CDR3 length: 12; CDR3 protein: ATLSGSLYNEQF
V gene: TRBV10-2; clone size: -; J gene: TRBJ1-1; CDR3 length: 10; CDR3 protein: ASSELVTEAF
V gene: TRBV7-2; clone size: -; J gene: TRBJ2-1; CDR3 length: 12; CDR3 protein: ASSPSLAGQIQF
V gene: TRBV29-1; clone size: -; J gene: TRBJ2-1; CDR3 length: 13; CDR3 protein: SGRLGPASYNEQF
V gene: TRBV30; clone size: once; J gene: TRBJ1-2; CDR3 length: 12; CDR3 protein: AWSPNRGYYGYT
V gene: TRBV19; clone size: -; J gene: TRBJ2-1; CDR3 length: 12; CDR3 protein: ASSSTSVVNEQF
V gene: TRBV28; clone size: -; J gene: TRBJ2-6; CDR3 length: 14; CDR3 protein: ASSIGGPTGANVLT
V gene: TRBV7-9; clone size: -; J gene: TRBJ2-2; CDR3 length: 14; CDR3 protein: ASSLRGTGDTGELF
V gene: TRBV27; clone size: once; J gene: TRBJ2-3; CDR3 length: 14; CDR3 protein: ASSDGTSGSTDTQY
V gene: TRBV7-2; clone size: few; J gene: TRBJ2-1; CDR3 length: 11; CDR3 protein: ASSLTTNNEQF
V gene: TRBV10-2; clone size: -; J gene: TRBJ2-1; CDR3 length: 11; CDR3 protein: ASSLAGADEQF
V gene: TRBV28; clone size: few; J gene: TRBJ1-5; CDR3 length: 14; CDR3 protein: ASRRGQGASNQPQH
V gene: TRBV6-5; clone size: -; J gene: TRBJ1-1; CDR3 length: 12; CDR3 protein: ASSTGQMNTEAF
V gene: TRBV5-4; clone size: -; J gene: TRBJ1-3; CDR3 length: 14; CDR3 protein: ASSAEGTGRGNTIY
V gene: TRBV19; clone size: -; J gene: TRBJ2-7; CDR3 length: 14; CDR3 protein: ASSMDTAGAFYEQY
V gene: TRBV5-4; clone size: -; J gene: TRBJ2-1; CDR3 length: 14; CDR3 protein: ASSLGGVGSYNEQF
V gene: TRBV6-1; clone size: -; J gene: TRBJ2-7; CDR3 length: 13; CDR3 protein: ASNPAGTSYYEQY
V gene: TRBV28; clone size: -; J gene: TRBJ1-3; CDR3 length: 12; CDR3 protein: ASSPQGRRNTIY
V gene: TRBV11-2; clone size: -; J gene: TRBJ1-2; CDR3 length: 15; CDR3 protein: ASTSLGELKKLYGYT
V gene: TRBV6-6; clone size: -; J gene: TRBJ2-7; CDR3 length: 12; CDR3 protein: ASRNGDLSYEQY
V gene: TRBV6-6; clone size: -; J gene: TRBJ2-7; CDR3 length: 13; CDR3 protein: ASRPPGQGEYEQY
V gene: TRBV2; clone size: -; J gene: TRBJ1-6; CDR3 length: 11; CDR3 protein: ASTGLNDSPLH
V gene: TRBV6-5; clone size: -; J gene: TRBJ2-7; CDR3 length: 12; CDR3 protein: ASSYSISSYEQY
V gene: TRBV27; clone size: -; J gene: TRBJ2-1; CDR3 length: 11; CDR3 protein: ASSSAGTQKQF
V gene: TRBV5-4; clone size: -; J gene: TRBJ2-1; CDR3 length: 14; CDR3 protein: ASSLGTSGSLNEQF
V gene: TRBV7-9; clone size: -; J gene: TRBJ2-7; CDR3 length: 12; CDR3 protein: ASSFRDSSYEQY
V gene: TRBV18; clone size: -; J gene: TRBJ2-5; CDR3 length: 12; CDR3 protein: ASSPGHREHTQY
V gene: TRBV20-1; clone size: -; J gene: TRBJ2-1; CDR3 length: 8; CDR3 protein: SAARAEQF
V gene: TRBV5-4; clone size: -; J gene: TRBJ2-2; CDR3 length: 10; CDR3 protein: ASSFGAPELF
V gene: TRBV7-9; clone size: -; J gene: TRBJ2-2; CDR3 length: 16; CDR3 protein: ASSPTFSTSLNTGELF
V gene: TRBV9; clone size: -; J gene: TRBJ2-5; CDR3 length: 14; CDR3 protein: ASSVGVGWEQETQY
V gene: TRBV29-1; clone size: -; J gene: TRBJ2-3; CDR3 length: 16; CDR3 protein: STQGLLAGGERADTQY
V gene: TRBV11-2; clone size: once; J gene: TRBJ2-3; CDR3 length: 13; CDR3 protein: ASSLGGKATDTQY
V gene: TRBV7-2; clone size: -; J gene: TRBJ2-7; CDR3 length: 11; CDR3 protein: ASSLHTGTEQY
V gene: TRBV7-2; clone size: -; J gene: TRBJ2-1; CDR3 length: 14; CDR3 protein: ASSPVGDRANNEQF
V gene: TRBV2; clone size: -; J gene: TRBJ1-1; CDR3 length: 11; CDR3 protein: ASTKRGDTEAF
V gene: TRBV7-9; clone size: -; J gene: TRBJ2-5; CDR3 length: 15; CDR3 protein: ASSFAWASGAQETQY
V gene: TRBV11-2; clone size: -; J gene: TRBJ1-3; CDR3 length: 17; CDR3 protein: ASSRRRGGFEYLGNTIY
V gene: TRBV5-6; clone size: few; J gene: TRBJ2-7; CDR3 length: 14; CDR3 protein: ASSLTGSSSSYEQY
V gene: TRBV5-1; clone size: -; J gene: TRBJ2-1; CDR3 length: 13; CDR3 protein: ASSQSDSQGGEQF
V gene: TRBV20-1; clone size: -; J gene: TRBJ2-7; CDR3 length: 9; CDR3 protein: SASPLRGTY
V gene: TRBV30; clone size: -; J gene: TRBJ1-5; CDR3 length: 11; CDR3 protein: AWRGGLEQPQH
V gene: TRBV14; clone size: once; J gene: TRBJ2-3; CDR3 length: 12; CDR3 protein: ASSQELAVDTQY
V gene: TRBV7-2; clone size: -; J gene: TRBJ2-7; CDR3 length: 13; CDR3 protein: ASSRTGTGNYEQY
V gene: TRBV2; clone size: -; J gene: TRBJ2-1; CDR3 length: 12; CDR3 protein: ASSEWSGSNEQF
V gene: TRBV4-2; clone size: -; J gene: TRBJ2-7; CDR3 length: 12; CDR3 protein: ASSQDRQAYEQY
V gene: TRBV7-9; clone size: -; J gene: TRBJ2-7; CDR3 length: 13; CDR3 protein: ASSRSGDSSYEQY
V gene: TRBV12-5; clone size: -; J gene: TRBJ1-1; CDR3 length: 11; CDR3 protein: ASGRRQNTEAF
V gene: TRBV28; clone size: -; J gene: TRBJ2-7; CDR3 length: 12; CDR3 protein: ASSLGGNSYEQY
V gene: TRBV5-4; clone size: -; J gene: TRBJ1-2; CDR3 length: 12; CDR3 protein: ASSPLDRGYGYT
V gene: TRBV27; clone size: -; J gene: TRBJ2-7; CDR3 length: 10; CDR3 protein: PTGGVPYEQY
V gene: TRBV5-4; clone size: -; J gene: TRBJ2-1; CDR3 length: 13; CDR3 protein: ASSLGAGDSNEQF
V gene: TRBV9; clone size: few; J gene: TRBJ2-5; CDR3 length: 12; CDR3 protein: ASSPRTEGETQY
V gene: TRBV4-1; clone size: -; J gene: TRBJ2-5; CDR3 length: 14; CDR3 protein: ASSQVTSGLGGAQY